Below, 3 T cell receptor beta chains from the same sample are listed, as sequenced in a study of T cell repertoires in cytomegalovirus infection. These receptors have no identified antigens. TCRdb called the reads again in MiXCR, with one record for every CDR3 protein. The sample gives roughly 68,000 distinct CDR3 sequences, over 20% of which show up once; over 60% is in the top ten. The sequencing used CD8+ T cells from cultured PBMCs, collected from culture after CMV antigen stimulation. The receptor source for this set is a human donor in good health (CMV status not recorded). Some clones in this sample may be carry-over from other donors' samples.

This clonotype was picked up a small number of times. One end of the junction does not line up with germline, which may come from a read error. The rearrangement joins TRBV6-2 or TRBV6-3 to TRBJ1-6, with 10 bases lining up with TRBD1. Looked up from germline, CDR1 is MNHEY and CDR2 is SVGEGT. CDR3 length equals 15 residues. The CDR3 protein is CDSSYGTGDTSPLHF. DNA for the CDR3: TGTGACAGCAGTTACGGGACAGGGGATACTTCACCCCTCCACTTT.

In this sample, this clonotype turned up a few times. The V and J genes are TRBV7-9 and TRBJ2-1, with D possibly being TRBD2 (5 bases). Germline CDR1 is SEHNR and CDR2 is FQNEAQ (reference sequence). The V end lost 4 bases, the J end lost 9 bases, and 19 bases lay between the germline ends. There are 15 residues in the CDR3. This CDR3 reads CASSSPLTGEGEQFF. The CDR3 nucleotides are TGTGCCAGCAGCTCCCCCCTCACCGGGGAAGGTGAGCAGTTCTTC.

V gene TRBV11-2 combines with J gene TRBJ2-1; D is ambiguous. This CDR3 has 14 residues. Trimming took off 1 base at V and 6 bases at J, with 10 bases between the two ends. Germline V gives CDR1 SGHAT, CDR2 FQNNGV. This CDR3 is CASSLASLGNEQFF. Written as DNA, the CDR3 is TGTGCCAGCAGCTTAGCGTCACTTGGCAATGAGCAGTTCTTC.